The 5 T cell receptor beta chains below come from one sample, sequenced in a study of early T cells in non-severe SARS-CoV-2 infection. TCRdb re-called the 5' RACE reads with MiXCR, one entry per CDR3 protein. The data contain some 61,000 distinct CDR3 sequences, approximately 9.9% of them seen just once; the ten biggest clones take up less than 25%. Sequences were obtained from whole blood. These receptors all come from an adult who was a healthcare worker with PCR-confirmed SARS-CoV-2 infection or an uninfected control (not recorded which).

This sequence joins TRBV7-9 and TRBJ2-1; TRBD2 agrees at 9 bases. V gave up 6 bases and J gave up 10 bases; unmatched junction bases: 1. Germline V gene lookup returns CDR1 SEHNR and CDR2 FQNEAQ (reference sequence). The CDR3 has 11 amino acids. Written as DNA, the CDR3 is TGTGCCAGCAGGCGGGAGGGGGAGCAGTTCTTC. This encodes CASRREGEQFF. Looking up the rest from reference TRBV7-9 and TRBJ2-1 gives the full variable domain: DTGVSQNPRHKITKRGQNVTFRCDPISEHNRLYWYRQTLGQGPEFLTYFQNEAQLEKSRLLSDRFSAERPKGSFSTLEIQRTEQGDSAMYLCASRREGEQFFGPGTRLTVL.

This chain links TRBV12-3 or TRBV12-4 with TRBJ2-3; D may be TRBD2 (5 bases). The CDR3 consists of 13 residues. V lost 0 bases and J 11 bases, leaving 12 bases between the germline ends. CDR3 nucleotide sequence: TGTGCCAGCAGTTTAGCGCATCTAGCCAAGCAGTATTTT. Its protein is CASSLAHLAKQYF.

The gene calls are TRBV7-3 and TRBJ1-4, with D uncertain. Germline V gives CDR1 SGHTA, CDR2 FQGTGA. This CDR3 contains 14 residues. V lost 5 bases and J 8 bases, leaving 15 bases between the germline ends. For the CDR3, the DNA is TGTGCCAGCAGCCTAGGGCCGCCGCCCGAAAAACTGTTTTTT. This encodes CASSLGPPPEKLFF.

This clonotype appeared many times. This sequence joins TRBV4-1 and TRBJ2-2; the D gene is possibly TRBD2 (5 bases). Trimming shortened V by 2 bases and J by 6 bases, and 16 bases separated the two germline ends. Germline CDR1 and CDR2: MGHRA and YSYEKL. The CDR3 extends over 16 amino acids. The CDR3 is CASSQIVDWMPGELFF. For the CDR3, the DNA is TGCGCCAGCAGCCAAATCGTGGACTGGATGCCCGGGGAGCTGTTTTTT.

This clonotype was seen a few times. The rearrangement links TRBV5-1 to TRBJ1-1; weak D call: TRBD1 (6 bases). CDR3 length: 15 residues. The germline V gene has CDR1 SGHRS and CDR2 YFSETQ. Trimming left V 5 bases short and J 2 bases short, with 16 bases between. CDR3 DNA: TGCGCCAGCAGAAGAGGACAGCTAGATAACACTGAAGCTTTCTTT. This codes for CASRRGQLDNTEAFF.